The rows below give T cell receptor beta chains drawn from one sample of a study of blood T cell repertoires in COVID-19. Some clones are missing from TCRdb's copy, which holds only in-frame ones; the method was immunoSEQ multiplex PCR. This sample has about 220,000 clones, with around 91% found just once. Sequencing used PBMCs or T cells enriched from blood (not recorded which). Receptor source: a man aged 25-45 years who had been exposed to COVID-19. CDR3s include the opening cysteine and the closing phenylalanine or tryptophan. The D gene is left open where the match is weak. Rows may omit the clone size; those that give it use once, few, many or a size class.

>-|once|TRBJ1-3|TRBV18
CASSPSSGHSGNTIYF
TGTGCCAGCTCACCATCATCAGGGCACTCTGGAAACACCATATATTTT
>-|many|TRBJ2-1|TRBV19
CASSIGGDYNEQFF
TGTGCCAGTAGTATAGGGGGAGACTACAATGAGCAGTTCTTC
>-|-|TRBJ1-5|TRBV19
CASSQGRDQPQHF
TGTGCCAGTAGTCAGGGGCGAGATCAGCCCCAGCATTTT
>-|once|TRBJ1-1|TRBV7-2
CASSSGGGDTEAFF
TGTGCCAGCAGCAGTGGTGGGGGGGACACTGAAGCTTTCTTT
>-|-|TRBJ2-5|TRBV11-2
CASSLDLSRVETQYF
TGTGCCAGCAGCTTAGATTTGTCCAGGGTAGAGACCCAGTACTTC
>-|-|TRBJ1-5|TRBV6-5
CASSYSSPYSNQPQHF
TGTGCCAGCAGTTACTCATCTCCTTATAGCAATCAGCCCCAGCATTTT
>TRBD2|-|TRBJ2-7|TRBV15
CATSRDSGGTYEQYF
TGTGCCACCAGCAGAGATTCGGGGGGAACCTACGAGCAGTACTTC
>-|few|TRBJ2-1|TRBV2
CASSDGTLPKQFF
TGTGCCAGCAGTGATGGGACACTGCCGAAGCAGTTCTTC
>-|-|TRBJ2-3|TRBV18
CASSPNTDTQYF
TGTGCCAGCTCACCTAACACAGATACGCAGTATTTT
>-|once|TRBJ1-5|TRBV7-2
CASSSLGSNNQPQHF
TGTGCCAGCAGCTCCCTCGGTAGTAACAATCAGCCCCAGCATTTT
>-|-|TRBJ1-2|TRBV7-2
CASSFGVFYYGYTF
TGTGCCAGCAGCTTCGGAGTCTTTTACTATGGCTACACCTTC
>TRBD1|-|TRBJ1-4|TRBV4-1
CASSQGSGQGNEKLFF
TGCGCCAGCAGCCAGGGGTCGGGACAGGGTAATGAAAAACTGTTTTTT
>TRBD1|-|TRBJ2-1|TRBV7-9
CASNPTGAYNEQFF
TGTGCCAGCAACCCGACAGGGGCCTACAATGAGCAGTTCTTC
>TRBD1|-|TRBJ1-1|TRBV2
CATQDRGTEAFF
TGTGCCACCCAGGACAGGGGGACTGAAGCTTTCTTT
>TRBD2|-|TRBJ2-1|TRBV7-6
CASSLVGGGGANNEQFF
TGTGCCAGCAGCTTAGTCGGAGGCGGGGGGGCTAACAATGAGCAGTTCTTC
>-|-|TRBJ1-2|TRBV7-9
CASSLGVGEGYTF
TGTGCCAGCAGCCTAGGGGTAGGAGAAGGCTACACCTTC
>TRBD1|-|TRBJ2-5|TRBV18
CASSQPGTGQETQYF
TGTGCCAGCTCACAGCCCGGGACAGGGCAAGAGACCCAGTACTTC
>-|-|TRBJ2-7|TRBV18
CASSPVPRTASYEQYF
TGTGCCAGCTCACCAGTCCCCAGGACAGCCTCCTACGAGCAGTACTTC
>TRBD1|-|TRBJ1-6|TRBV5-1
CASSADRDRVRSPLHF
TGCGCCAGCAGCGCCGACCGGGACAGGGTTCGTTCACCCCTCCACTTT
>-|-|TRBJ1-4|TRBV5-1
CASSYQGINNEKLFF
TGCGCCAGCAGCTACCAGGGTATTAATAATGAAAAACTGTTTTTT
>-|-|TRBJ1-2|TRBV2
CASTRDYGYTF
TGTGCCAGCACCCGGGACTATGGCTACACCTTC
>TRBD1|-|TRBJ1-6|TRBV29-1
CSVRATGGGNSPLHF
TGCAGCGTTAGGGCTACAGGGGGCGGTAATTCACCCCTCCACTTT
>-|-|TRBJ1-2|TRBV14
CASSPTLGPFNYGYTF
TGTGCCAGCAGCCCCACACTAGGACCATTTAACTATGGCTACACCTTC
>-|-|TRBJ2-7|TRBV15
CATSRDLGTREQYF
TGTGCCACCAGCAGAGATCTGGGGACTCGGGAGCAGTACTTC
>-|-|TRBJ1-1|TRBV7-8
CASSLYYREAFF
TGTGCCAGCAGCTTATATTATCGTGAAGCTTTCTTT
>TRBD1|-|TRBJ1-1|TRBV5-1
CASSAHGGQGGTEAFF
TGCGCCAGCTCTGCCCATGGGGGACAGGGTGGCACTGAAGCTTTCTTT
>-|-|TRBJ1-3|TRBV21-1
CASSRFWGGRKSGNTIYF
TGTGCCAGCAGCAGGTTCTGGGGGGGGCGGAAGTCTGGAAACACCATATATTTT
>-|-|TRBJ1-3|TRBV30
CAWSGISGNTIYF
TGTGCCTGGAGTGGTATCTCTGGAAACACCATATATTTT
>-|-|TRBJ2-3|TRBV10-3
CATMGQGSDTQYF
TGTGCCACCATGGGGCAGGGTTCAGATACGCAGTATTTT
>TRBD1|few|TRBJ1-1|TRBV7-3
CASSLLTGGAFSEAFF
TGTGCCAGCAGCTTATTGACAGGGGGCGCATTCTCTGAAGCTTTCTTT
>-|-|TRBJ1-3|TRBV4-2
CASTGASSGNTIYF
TGTGCCAGCACCGGTGCCAGCTCTGGAAACACCATATATTTT
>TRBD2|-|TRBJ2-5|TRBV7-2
CASSETSGRPLTQYF
TGTGCCAGCAGCGAGACTAGCGGGCGCCCTTTGACCCAGTACTTC
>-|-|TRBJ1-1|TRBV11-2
CASSFGQLNTEAFF
TGTGCCAGCAGCTTTGGACAACTGAACACTGAAGCTTTCTTT
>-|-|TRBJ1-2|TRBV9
CASSVVVGGYTF
TGTGCCAGCAGCGTAGTCGTGGGGGGTTACACCTTC
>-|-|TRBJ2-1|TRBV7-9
CASSFSGQSLPNEQFF
TGTGCCAGCAGCTTTTCCGGACAGTCTCTCCCCAATGAGCAGTTCTTC
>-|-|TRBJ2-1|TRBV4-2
CASSQREGYYNEQFF
TGTGCCAGCAGCCAGAGGGAAGGTTACTACAATGAGCAGTTCTTC
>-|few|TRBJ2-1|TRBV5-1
CASSSWDTSHNEQFF
TGCGCCAGCAGCAGCTGGGACACCTCTCACAATGAGCAGTTCTTC
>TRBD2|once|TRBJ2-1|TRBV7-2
CASRQRLAGLYNEQFF
TGTGCCAGCAGGCAAAGACTAGCGGGGCTATACAATGAGCAGTTCTTC
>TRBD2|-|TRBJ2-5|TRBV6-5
CASSLSSGGQETQYF
TGTGCCAGCAGTCTATCTTCGGGGGGCCAAGAGACCCAGTACTTC